These 2 T cell receptor beta chains were sequenced from one sample in a study of OX40 agonist ivuxolimab in advanced cancers. The repertoire was sequenced with immunoSEQ multiplex PCR; TCRdb's copy has only in-frame clones and lacks some. The sample has about 22,000 clones, 75% to 90% seen once. The input for sequencing was CD4+ or CD8+ T cells sorted from blood, taken in a trial of the OX40 agonist ivuxolimab. All receptors derive from an adult with an advanced solid tumor such as melanoma, head and neck, liver or kidney cancer.

The CDR3 DNA is TGCAGTGCTGAAGATGTCACTGAAGCTTTCTTT. Translation gives CSAEDVTEAFF. The J gene is TRBJ1-1, the V gene TRBV20-1; D unresolved. The CDR3 runs to 11 residues. The germline V gene encodes CDR1 DFQATT and CDR2 SNEGSKA (reference sequence). V was trimmed by 5 bases and J by 4 bases, leaving 8 bases between them.

The CDR3 DNA reads TGTGCCAGCAGCCCCGGGCTAGCGGCTAAAGAGACCCAGTACTTC. Protein product: CASSPGLAAKETQYF. This chain joins TRBV13 and TRBJ2-5, with 7 bases matching TRBD2. The trim removed 5 bases at V and 3 bases at J, leaving 9 bases unmatched. The length of the CDR3 is 15 residues. Germline lookup yields CDR1 PRHDT and CDR2 FYEKMQ (reference sequence).